The 13 T cell receptor beta chains presented below share a single source sample, sequenced in a study of cytomegalovirus exposure and HLA in healthy donors. TCRdb's copy holds only in-frame clones and misses some; the assay was immunoSEQ multiplex PCR. The data contain fewer than 200,000 clones, 90% to 97% of them singletons. Sequenced input: PBMCs. These receptors all come from a woman aged 18-35 years in good health and CMV-seronegative.

This CDR3 is CASIRTGSTDTQYF. CDR3 bases: TGTGCCAGCATTAGGACAGGTAGCACAGATACGCAGTATTTT. This rearrangement joins TRBV6-5 to TRBJ2-3, with TRBD1 matching 7 bases. Germline V gene lookup returns CDR1 MNHEY and CDR2 SVGAGI. The CDR3 runs 14 residues. Germline trimming cut 7 bases from V and 0 bases from J; bases unmatched to any gene: 4.

The rearrangement uses TRBV5-1 and TRBJ2-7; TRBD1 might be the D (6 bases). The V end lost 4 bases, the J end lost 7 bases, and 18 bases lay between the germline ends. The length of the CDR3 is 14 residues. Germline lookup yields CDR1 SGHRS and CDR2 YFSETQ. As DNA, the CDR3 is TGCGCCAGCAGCCCTGGCCCCCAGGGGAGAGAGCAGTACTTC. This translates into CASSPGPQGREQYF.

V gene TRBV29-1 combines with J gene TRBJ1-6, with D perhaps matching TRBD1 (6 bases). There are 19 residues in the CDR3. Between the trimmed V and J ends, which lost 2 bases and 2 bases, there was a span of 22 bases. Germline CDR1 SQVTM, CDR2 ANQGSEA. Here the CDR3 DNA reads TGCAGCGTTGAACGAGAGGGCCGGGGGGCGCAACCCTATAATTCACCCCTCCACTTT. Protein: CSVEREGRGAQPYNSPLHF.

This chain connects TRBV18 to TRBJ2-7; 9 positions match TRBD1. Germline V gene lookup returns CDR1 KGHSH and CDR2 LQKENI. Losses at the gene ends were 4 bases for V and 2 bases for J; bases not matched to a gene: 6. The CDR3 has 15 amino acids. The CDR3 DNA reads as TGTGCCAGCTCACGGGGGGGACAGGGAGCCTACGAGCAGTACTTC. Protein product: CASSRGGQGAYEQYF.

V and J are TRBV5-4 and TRBJ2-1, with 8 nucleotides matching TRBD2. The CDR3 is 17 residues long. The V gene's germline CDR1 is SGHNT and CDR2 YYREEE (reference sequence). After removal of 6 bases from V and 0 bases from J, the junction contained 11 bases not matched to a gene. This CDR3 is CASNPSGPSSSYNEQFF. CDR3 coding DNA: TGTGCCAGCAATCCTAGCGGGCCGTCCAGCTCCTACAATGAGCAGTTCTTC. The complete variable domain, with remaining parts taken from reference TRBV5-4 and TRBJ2-1, reads ETGVTQSPTHLIKTRGQQVTLRCSSQSGHNTVSWYQQALGQGPQFIFQYYREEENGRGNFPPRFSGLQFPNYSSELNVNALELDDSALYLCASNPSGPSSSYNEQFFGPGTRLTVL.

This rearrangement joins TRBV10-3 to TRBJ2-7, with a weak D call TRBD1 (6 bases). CDR1 and CDR2 (germline): ENHRY, SYGVKD. CDR3 length: 12 residues. V gave up 11 bases and J gave up 5 bases, with 16 bases separating them. CDR3 in DNA: TGTGCCCACTCGGACAGCGGCAACGAGCAGTACTTC. This gives the protein CAHSDSGNEQYF.

This clone was observed a handful of times. This chain connects TRBV6-1 to TRBJ1-5; 7 positions agree with TRBD1. Germline lookup yields CDR1 MNHNS and CDR2 SASEGT. V lost 5 bases to trimming and J lost 7 bases; unmatched junction nucleotides: 11. The CDR3 consists of 15 residues. The CDR3 DNA sequence: TGTGCCAGCAGTCCTGACAGGGCCTCCGGACAGCCCCAGCATTTT. Encoded protein: CASSPDRASGQPQHF.

V gene TRBV1 combines with J gene TRBJ1-1; the table's D call of TRBD1 was not tested on the DNA. TRBV1 is given as a pseudogene. The CDR3 totals 12 residues. The CDR3 DNA reads TGCACCAGCAGCGGGCAGAACACTGAAGCTTTCTTT. Its translation is CTSSGQNTEAFF.

The chain joins TRBV6-4 to TRBJ2-1, with a possible D match to TRBD1 (6 bases). Trimming stripped 5 bases from V and 0 bases from J, with 11 bases between. The CDR3 sequence is 15 residues long. From germline, CDR1 is MRHNA and CDR2 SNTAGT. The CDR3 DNA reads as TGTGCCAGCAGTCCCCTAGGGGGCTCCTACAATGAGCAGTTCTTC. Protein product: CASSPLGGSYNEQFF.

V gene TRBV10-3 combines with J gene TRBJ2-1; TRBD2 agrees at 13 bases. The junction had 4 bases not matched to a gene; V was cut back by 6 bases and J by 5 bases. Germline V gives CDR1 ENHRY, CDR2 SYGVKD. The CDR3 totals 15 residues. CDR3 in DNA: TGTGCCATCAGGCCGGGACTAGCGGGGAACAATGAGCAGTTCTTC. Amino acids: CAIRPGLAGNNEQFF.

This clone was picked up one time. The V gene is TRBV7-2, the J gene TRBJ2-7; 8 bases fit TRBD1. V shed 1 base and J 2 bases; nucleotides not matched to a gene: 7. Germline CDR1 is SGHTA and CDR2 is FQGNSA. The CDR3 spans 16 residues. CDR3 region: CASSLGAGTGTYEQYF. The CDR3 region has the DNA TGTGCCAGCAGCTTAGGGGCCGGGACAGGTACCTACGAGCAGTACTTC.

The gene calls are TRBV6-1 and TRBJ2-3; 9 bases fit TRBD2. Germline CDR1 reads MNHNS; CDR2 reads SASEGT. With V trimmed by 3 bases and J by 2 bases, 9 bases remained unmatched. This CDR3 spans 17 amino acids. CDR3 in amino acids: CASSESVAGVLTDTQYF. CDR3 in DNA: TGTGCCAGCAGTGAGAGCGTAGCGGGGGTTCTCACAGATACGCAGTATTTT.

The rearrangement uses TRBV9 and TRBJ1-2; TRBD1 might be the D (6 bases). Germline CDR1 reads SGDLS; CDR2 reads YYNGEE. The CDR3 covers 15 residues. V lost 4 bases to trimming and J lost 0 bases, with 13 bases between them. The CDR3 region has the DNA TGTGCCAGCAGCAGACAGGTTCTTTCTAACTATGGCTACACCTTC. Translation gives CASSRQVLSNYGYTF.